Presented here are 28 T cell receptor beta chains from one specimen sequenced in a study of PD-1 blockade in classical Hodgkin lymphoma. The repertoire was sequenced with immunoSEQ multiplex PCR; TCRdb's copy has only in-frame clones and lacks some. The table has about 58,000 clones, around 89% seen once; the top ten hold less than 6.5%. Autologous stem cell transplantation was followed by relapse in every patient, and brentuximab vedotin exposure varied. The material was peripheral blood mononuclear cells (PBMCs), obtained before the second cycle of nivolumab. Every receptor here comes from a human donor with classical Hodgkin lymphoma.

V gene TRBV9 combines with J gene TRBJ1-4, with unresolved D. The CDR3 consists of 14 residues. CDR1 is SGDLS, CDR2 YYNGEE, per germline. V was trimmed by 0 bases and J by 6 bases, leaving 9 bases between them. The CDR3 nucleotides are TGTGCCAGCAGCGTAGACGGGGTGGATGAAAAACTGTTTTTT. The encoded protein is CASSVDGVDEKLFF. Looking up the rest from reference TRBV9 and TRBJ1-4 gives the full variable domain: DSGVTQTPKHLITATGQRVTLRCSPRSGDLSVYWYQQSLDQGLQFLIQYYNGEERAKGNILERFSAQQFPDLHSELNLSSLELGDSALYFCASSVDGVDEKLFFGSGTQLSVL.

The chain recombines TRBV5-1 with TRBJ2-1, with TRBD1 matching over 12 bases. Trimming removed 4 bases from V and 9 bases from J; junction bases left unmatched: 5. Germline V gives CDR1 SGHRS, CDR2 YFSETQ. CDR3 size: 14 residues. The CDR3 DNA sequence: TGCGCCAGCAGCCTCGGGACAGGGGGCACTGAGCAGTTCTTC. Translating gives CASSLGTGGTEQFF.

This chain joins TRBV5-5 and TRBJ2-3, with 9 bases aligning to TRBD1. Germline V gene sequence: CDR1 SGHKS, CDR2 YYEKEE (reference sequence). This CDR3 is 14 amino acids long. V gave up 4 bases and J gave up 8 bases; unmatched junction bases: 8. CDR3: CASSRDRVVGTQYF. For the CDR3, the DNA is TGTGCCAGCAGCCGGGACAGGGTTGTTGGTACGCAGTATTTT.

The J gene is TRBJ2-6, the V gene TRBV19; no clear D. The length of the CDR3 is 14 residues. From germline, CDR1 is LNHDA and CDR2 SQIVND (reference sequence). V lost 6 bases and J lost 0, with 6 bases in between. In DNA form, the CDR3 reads TGTGCCAGTAGGCACCTCTCTGGGGCCAACGTCCTGACTTTC. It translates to CASRHLSGANVLTF.

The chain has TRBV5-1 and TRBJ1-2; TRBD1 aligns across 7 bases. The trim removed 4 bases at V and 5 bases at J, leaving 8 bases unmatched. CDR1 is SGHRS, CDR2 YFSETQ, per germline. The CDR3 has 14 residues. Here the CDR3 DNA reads TGCGCCAGCAGCCTAGATGGGACAGCATATGGCTACACCTTC. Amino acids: CASSLDGTAYGYTF.

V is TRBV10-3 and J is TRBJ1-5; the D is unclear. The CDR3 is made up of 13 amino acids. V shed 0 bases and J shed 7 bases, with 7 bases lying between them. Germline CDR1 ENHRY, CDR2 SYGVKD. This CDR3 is CAISESGGQPQHF. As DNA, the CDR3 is TGTGCCATCAGTGAGTCGGGAGGGCAGCCCCAGCATTTT.

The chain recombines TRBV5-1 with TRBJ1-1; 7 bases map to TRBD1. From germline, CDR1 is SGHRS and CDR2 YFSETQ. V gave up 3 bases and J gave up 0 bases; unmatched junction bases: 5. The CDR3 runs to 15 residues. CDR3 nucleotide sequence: TGCGCCAGCAGCTCCAGGACAGGTATGAACACTGAAGCTTTCTTT. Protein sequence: CASSSRTGMNTEAFF. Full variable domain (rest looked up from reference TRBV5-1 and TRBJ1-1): KAGVTQTPRYLIKTRGQQVTLSCSPISGHRSVSWYQQTPGQGLQFLFEYFSETQRNKGNFPGRFSGRQFSNSRSEMNVSTLELGDSALYLCASSSRTGMNTEAFFGQGTRLTVV.

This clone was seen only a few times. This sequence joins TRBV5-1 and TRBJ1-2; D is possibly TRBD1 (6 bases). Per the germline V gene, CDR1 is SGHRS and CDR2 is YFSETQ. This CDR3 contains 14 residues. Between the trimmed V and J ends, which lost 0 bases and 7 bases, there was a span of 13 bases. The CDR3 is CASSLDPGAGGYTF. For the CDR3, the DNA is TGCGCCAGCAGCTTGGATCCGGGGGCAGGTGGCTACACCTTC.

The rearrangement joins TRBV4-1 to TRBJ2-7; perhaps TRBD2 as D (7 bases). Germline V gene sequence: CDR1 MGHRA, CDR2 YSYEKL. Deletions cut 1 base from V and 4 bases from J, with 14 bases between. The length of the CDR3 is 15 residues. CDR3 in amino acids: CASSQGGGHPYEQYF. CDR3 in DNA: TGCGCCAGCAGCCAAGGGGGGGGACATCCATACGAGCAGTACTTC.

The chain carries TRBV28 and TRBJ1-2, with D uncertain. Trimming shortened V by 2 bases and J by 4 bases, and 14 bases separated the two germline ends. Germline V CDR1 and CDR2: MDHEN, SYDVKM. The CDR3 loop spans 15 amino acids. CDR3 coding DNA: TGTGCCAGCAGTTTAATACAGCGGGGAGCCTATGGCTACACCTTC. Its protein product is CASSLIQRGAYGYTF.

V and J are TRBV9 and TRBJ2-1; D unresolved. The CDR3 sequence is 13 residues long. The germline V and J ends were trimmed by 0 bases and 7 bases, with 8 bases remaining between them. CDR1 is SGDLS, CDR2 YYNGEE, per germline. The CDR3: CASSVDDWNEQFF. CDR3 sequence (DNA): TGTGCCAGCAGCGTAGACGATTGGAATGAGCAGTTCTTC.

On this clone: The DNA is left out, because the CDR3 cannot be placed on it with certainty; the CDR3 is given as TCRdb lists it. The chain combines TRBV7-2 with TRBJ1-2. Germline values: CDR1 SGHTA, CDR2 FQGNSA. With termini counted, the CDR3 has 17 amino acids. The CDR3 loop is CASSLDFGPGRSGGYTF.

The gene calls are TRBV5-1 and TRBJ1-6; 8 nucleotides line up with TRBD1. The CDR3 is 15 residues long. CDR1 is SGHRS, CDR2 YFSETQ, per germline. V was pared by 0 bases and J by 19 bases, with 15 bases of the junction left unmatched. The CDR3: CASSLGDRGGNRLHF. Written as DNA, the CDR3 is TGCGCCAGCAGCTTGGGAGACAGGGGAGGAAACCGGCTACACTTT.

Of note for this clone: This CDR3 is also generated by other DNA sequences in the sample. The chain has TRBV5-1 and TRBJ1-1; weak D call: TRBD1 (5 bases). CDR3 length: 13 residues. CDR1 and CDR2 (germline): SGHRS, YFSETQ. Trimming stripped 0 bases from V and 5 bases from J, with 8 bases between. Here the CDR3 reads CASSLVPGTEAFF. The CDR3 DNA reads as TGCGCCAGCAGCTTGGTCCCAGGGACTGAAGCTTTCTTT.

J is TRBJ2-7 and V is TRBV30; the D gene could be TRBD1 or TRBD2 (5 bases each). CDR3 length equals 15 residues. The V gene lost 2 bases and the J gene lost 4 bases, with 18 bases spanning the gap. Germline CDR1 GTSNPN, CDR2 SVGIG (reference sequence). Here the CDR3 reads CAWSFSGTKRYEQYF. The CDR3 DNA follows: TGTGCCTGGAGTTTTTCCGGGACCAAGAGGTACGAGCAGTACTTC.

The CDR3 region is CAWSPGATLPNTEAFF. The CDR3 DNA is TGTGCCTGGAGTCCCGGGGCGACGCTACCGAACACTGAAGCTTTCTTT. The V and J genes are TRBV30 and TRBJ1-1; weak D call: TRBD1 (5 bases). Trimming pared 2 bases from V and 1 base from J, leaving 17 bases between. The CDR3 sequence is 16 residues long. The germline gives CDR1 GTSNPN, CDR2 SVGIG (reference sequence).

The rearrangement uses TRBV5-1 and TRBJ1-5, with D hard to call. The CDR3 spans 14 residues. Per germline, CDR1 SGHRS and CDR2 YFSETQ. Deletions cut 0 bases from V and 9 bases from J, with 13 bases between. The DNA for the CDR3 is TGCGCCAGCAGCTTGGTGCCTGGCCGAAGGCCCCAGCATTTT. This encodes CASSLVPGRRPQHF.

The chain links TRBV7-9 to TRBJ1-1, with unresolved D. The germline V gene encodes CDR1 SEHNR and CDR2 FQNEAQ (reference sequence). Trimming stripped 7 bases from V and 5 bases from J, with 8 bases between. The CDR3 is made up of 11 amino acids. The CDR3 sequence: CASTSYTEAFF. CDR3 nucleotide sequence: TGTGCCAGCACCTCGTATACTGAAGCTTTCTTT.

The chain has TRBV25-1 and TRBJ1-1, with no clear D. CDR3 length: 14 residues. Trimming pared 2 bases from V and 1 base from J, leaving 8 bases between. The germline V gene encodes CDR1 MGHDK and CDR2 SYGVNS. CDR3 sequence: CASSEERKNTEAFF. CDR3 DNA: TGTGCCAGCAGTGAAGAGAGAAAGAACACTGAAGCTTTCTTT.

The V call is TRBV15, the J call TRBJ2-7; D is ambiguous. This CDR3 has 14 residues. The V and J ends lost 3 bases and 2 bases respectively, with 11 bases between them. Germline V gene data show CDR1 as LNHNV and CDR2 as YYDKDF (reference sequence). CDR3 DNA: TGTGCCACCAGCAGGATTCCAGGTGCCTACGAGCAGTACTTC. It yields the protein CATSRIPGAYEQYF.

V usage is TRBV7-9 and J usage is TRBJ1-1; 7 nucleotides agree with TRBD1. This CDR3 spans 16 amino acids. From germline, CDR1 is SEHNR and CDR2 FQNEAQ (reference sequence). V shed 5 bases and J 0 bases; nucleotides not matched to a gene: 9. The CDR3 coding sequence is TGTGCCAGCAGCCCCGGACAGGCGAACCTGAACACTGAAGCTTTCTTT. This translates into CASSPGQANLNTEAFF.

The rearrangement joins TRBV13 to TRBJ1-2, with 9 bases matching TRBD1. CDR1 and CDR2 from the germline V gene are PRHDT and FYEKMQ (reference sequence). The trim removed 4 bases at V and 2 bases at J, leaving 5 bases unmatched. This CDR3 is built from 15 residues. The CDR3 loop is CASSSYRGPNYGYTF. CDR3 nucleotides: TGTGCCAGCAGCTCCTACAGGGGGCCCAACTATGGCTACACCTTC.

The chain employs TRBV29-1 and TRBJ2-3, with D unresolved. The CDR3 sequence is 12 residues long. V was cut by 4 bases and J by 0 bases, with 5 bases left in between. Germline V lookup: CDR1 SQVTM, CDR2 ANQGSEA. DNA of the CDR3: TGCAGCGTTGTGCACAGCACAGATACGCAGTATTTT. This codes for CSVVHSTDTQYF.

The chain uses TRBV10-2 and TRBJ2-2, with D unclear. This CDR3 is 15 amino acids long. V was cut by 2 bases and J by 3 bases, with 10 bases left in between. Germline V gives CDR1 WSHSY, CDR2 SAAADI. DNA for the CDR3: TGCGCCAGCAGTGAGGGGTCAGTATACACCGGGGAGCTGTTTTTT. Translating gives CASSEGSVYTGELFF.

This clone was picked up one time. As DNA, the CDR3 is TGTGCCAGCAGTTTAATTGAAAAATTTAGCAATCAGCCCCAGCATTTT. This sequence encodes CASSLIEKFSNQPQHF. The genes are TRBV28 and TRBJ1-5; D is unresolved. This CDR3 spans 16 amino acids. Germline V lookup: CDR1 MDHEN, CDR2 SYDVKM. The germline V and J ends were trimmed by 2 bases and 0 bases, with 11 bases remaining between them.

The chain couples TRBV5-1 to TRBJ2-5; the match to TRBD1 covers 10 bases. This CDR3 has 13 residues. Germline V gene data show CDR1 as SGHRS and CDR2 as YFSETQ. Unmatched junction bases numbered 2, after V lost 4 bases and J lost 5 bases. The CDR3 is CASSMGQGETQYF. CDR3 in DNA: TGCGCCAGCAGCATGGGACAGGGGGAGACCCAGTACTTC.

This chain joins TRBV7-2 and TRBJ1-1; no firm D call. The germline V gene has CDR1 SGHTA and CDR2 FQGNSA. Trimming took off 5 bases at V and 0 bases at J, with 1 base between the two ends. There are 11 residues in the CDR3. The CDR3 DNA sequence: TGTGCCAGCAGCGTGAACACTGAAGCTTTCTTT. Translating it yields CASSVNTEAFF.

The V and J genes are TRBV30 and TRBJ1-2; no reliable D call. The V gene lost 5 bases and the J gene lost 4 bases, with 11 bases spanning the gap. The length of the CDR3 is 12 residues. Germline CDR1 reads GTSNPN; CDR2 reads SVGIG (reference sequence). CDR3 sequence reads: CAWSLGSYGYTF. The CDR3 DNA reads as TGTGCCTGGTCCTTAGGCTCCTATGGCTACACCTTC.